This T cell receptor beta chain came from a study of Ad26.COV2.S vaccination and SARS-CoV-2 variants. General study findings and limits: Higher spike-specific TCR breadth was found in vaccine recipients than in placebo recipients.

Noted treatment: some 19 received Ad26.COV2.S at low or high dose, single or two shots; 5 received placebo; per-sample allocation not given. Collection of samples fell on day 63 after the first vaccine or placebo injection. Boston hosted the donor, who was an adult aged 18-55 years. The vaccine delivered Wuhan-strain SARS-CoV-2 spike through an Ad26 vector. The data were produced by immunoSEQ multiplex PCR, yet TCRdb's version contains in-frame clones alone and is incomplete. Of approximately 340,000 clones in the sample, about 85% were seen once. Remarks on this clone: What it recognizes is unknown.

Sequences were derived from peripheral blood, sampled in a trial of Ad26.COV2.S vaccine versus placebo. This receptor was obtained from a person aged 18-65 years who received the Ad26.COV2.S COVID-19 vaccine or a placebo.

CDR3 loop: CASTGLAGVYNEQFF. CDR3 in DNA: TGTGCCAGCACGGGACTAGCGGGAGTCTACAATGAGCAGTTCTTC. The chain has TRBV7-9 and TRBJ2-1; TRBD2 aligns across 14 bases. J gave up 3 bases and V 7 bases, and 2 bases lay outside the gene matches. CDR3 length equals 15 residues. CDR1 is SEHNR, CDR2 FQNEAQ, per germline (reference sequence).